The clone carrying this T cell receptor (beta chain) was counted a few times. Its cognate antigen is unknown. Purity (above 95%) was reached by all sorted populations. This entry is derived from a study of beta chain features in type 1 diabetes. Study-wide background: Patients shared similar age, gender and cell yields with healthy donors. Study conclusions and caveats: Fewer junction insertions and more nucleotide deletions appeared in type 1 diabetes patients. Significant though moderate, a shortening of TCRB CDR3s appeared in all four CD4+ subsets of Type 1 diabetes patients. Equally in patients and controls, shorter templates might have been favored by PCR.

Looked up from germline, CDR1 is SGHRS and CDR2 is YFSETQ. With V trimmed by 4 bases and J by 2 bases, 5 bases remained unmatched. This CDR3 is built from 14 residues. TCRB transcripts that were expressed got sequenced, as all of the isolated RNA had been reverse transcribed. Produced via immunoSEQ multiplex PCR; TCRdb's table is partial and in-frame only. Here the sample spans roughly 220,000 clones, 16% being singletons. The chain combines TRBV5-1 with TRBJ2-5; 7 nucleotides align to TRBD1. Sequencing was done on a sample of naive CD4+ T cells from blood. The receptor was isolated from a man between 25 and 39 years old with type 1 diabetes. CDR3 sequence: CASSDQGQQETQYF. The DNA of the CDR3 is TGCGCCAGCAGCGACCAGGGACAGCAAGAGACCCAGTACTTC.